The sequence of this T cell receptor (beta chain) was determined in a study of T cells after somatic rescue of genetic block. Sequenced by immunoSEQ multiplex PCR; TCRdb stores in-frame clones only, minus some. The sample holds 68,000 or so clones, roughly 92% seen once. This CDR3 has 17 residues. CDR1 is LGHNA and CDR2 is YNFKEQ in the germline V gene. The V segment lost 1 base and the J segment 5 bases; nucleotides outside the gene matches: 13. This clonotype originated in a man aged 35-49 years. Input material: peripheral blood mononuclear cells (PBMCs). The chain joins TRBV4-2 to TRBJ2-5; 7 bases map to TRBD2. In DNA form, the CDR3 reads TGTGCCAGCAGCCAAGCAACTAGTGGGAGCGGGATGGAGACCCAGTACTTC. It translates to CASSQATSGSGMETQYF.